A selection of T cell receptor beta chains follows, all from one sample in a study of regulatory T cells in long-lasting Graves disease. A single record per CDR3 protein comes from TCRdb applying MiXCR to the multiplex PCR reads. This sample carries fewer than 550,000 distinct CDR3 sequences, 16% of them seen once, and the ten largest clones take less than 30%. The same data also went into a second study, on T cells in Graves' hyperthyroidism and ophthalmopathy.

The material sequenced was peripheral blood mononuclear cells (PBMCs), taken at new diagnosis, from a patient treated with antithyroid drugs. Source of these receptors: a woman aged 18-29 years with Graves disease. Each CDR3 is given with its conserved first and last residue.

v_call	j_call	cdr3_aa
TRBV28	TRBJ2-1	CASTRLGLAGHNEQFF
TRBV20-1	TRBJ2-7	CSARDLDASYEQYF
TRBV2	TRBJ1-1	CASRDPRTANTEAFF
TRBV12-3/TRBV12-4	TRBJ1-5	CASSADGGNQPQHF
TRBV30	TRBJ1-4	CAWSMWEEKLFF
TRBV28	TRBJ2-5	CASWTSREETQYF
TRBV5-1	TRBJ2-3	CASSAGHSSTDTQYF
TRBV5-5	TRBJ1-4	CASSFFTGVGEKLFF
TRBV18	TRBJ2-3	CASSPTADTQYF
TRBV12-3/TRBV12-4	TRBJ2-1	CASSLMAYNEQFF
TRBV12-3/TRBV12-4	TRBJ1-1	CASSPSGFEAFF
TRBV7-8	TRBJ2-3	CASSFRGDTDTQYF
TRBV7-9	TRBJ2-3	CASSESATSGSTDTQYF
TRBV29-1	TRBJ2-5	CSVGKAETQYF
TRBV7-9	TRBJ2-2	CATYWGLTGELFF
TRBV5-1	TRBJ2-6	CASTLTGGGGANVLTF
TRBV20-1	TRBJ2-2	CSARELAGHTGELFF
TRBV11-2	TRBJ2-4	CASSPSTGVPAGVQYF
TRBV6-2/TRBV6-3	TRBJ2-4	CASSSGTGIQYF
TRBV12-3/TRBV12-4	TRBJ2-1	CASSLRGLAGPNEQFF
TRBV27	TRBJ2-1	CASRWGEAYNEQFF
TRBV6-1	TRBJ1-2	CASSPQVGVGGYTF
TRBV20-1	TRBJ1-5	CSASDRGLSGYSNQPQHF
TRBV7-2	TRBJ2-3	CASSLRTSGSYPDTQYF
TRBV28	TRBJ1-5	CASTFGDILSNQPQHF
TRBV6-5	TRBJ2-1	CASSSTSFRLAGGGEQFF
TRBV7-8	TRBJ2-7	CASSIGPVAYEQYF
TRBV20-1	TRBJ1-3	CSAVGPGNTIYF
TRBV7-2	TRBJ1-1	CASSFPQGTRSNTEAFF
TRBV15	TRBJ1-1	CATSNGRRPNTEAFF
TRBV10-2	TRBJ1-2	CASKDRGYGYTF